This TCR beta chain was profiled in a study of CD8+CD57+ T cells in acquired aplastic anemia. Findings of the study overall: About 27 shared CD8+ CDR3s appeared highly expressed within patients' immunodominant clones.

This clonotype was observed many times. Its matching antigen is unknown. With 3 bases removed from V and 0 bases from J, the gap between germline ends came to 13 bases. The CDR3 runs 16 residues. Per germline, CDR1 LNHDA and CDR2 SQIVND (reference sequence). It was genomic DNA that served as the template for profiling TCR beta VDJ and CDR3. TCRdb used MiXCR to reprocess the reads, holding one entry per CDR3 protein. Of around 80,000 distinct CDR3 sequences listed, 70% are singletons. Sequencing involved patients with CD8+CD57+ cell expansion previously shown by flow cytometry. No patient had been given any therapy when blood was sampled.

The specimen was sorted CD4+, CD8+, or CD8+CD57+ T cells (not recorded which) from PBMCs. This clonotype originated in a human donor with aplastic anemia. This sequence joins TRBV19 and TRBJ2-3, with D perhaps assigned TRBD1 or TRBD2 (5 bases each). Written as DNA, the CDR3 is TGTGCCAGTAGTATGGGACGGGTCTCGAGCACAGATACGCAGTATTTT. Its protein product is CASSMGRVSSTDTQYF.